Sequencing of this T cell receptor beta chain was carried out in a study of vaccination and CD4 T cells after COVID-19. Scientists ran DNA taken from cultured CD4+ T cells through the Oncomine TCR Beta short-read assay for sequencing. Genomic DNA was isolated from cultured CD4+ T cells. TCRdb reprocessed the PCR reads with MiXCR, giving one entry per CDR3 protein. The sample has about 6,900 distinct CDR3 sequences; about 35% are singletons. Notes on the study in general: From a median of about 21 to 38, SARS-CoV-2-reactive clonotypes increased, though not significantly. The cohort comprised relatively few convalescent patients, and no early post-infection timepoints were analyzed. Researchers report that 304 of 307 vaccine-specific clones in convalescent patients proved spike mono-reactive.

As concerns this clonotype: Its target is not known.

The germline V gene encodes CDR1 WSHSY and CDR2 SAAADI. With 7 bases clipped from V and 0 bases from J, the junction kept 8 bases outside the gene matches. There are 17 residues in the CDR3. Treatment of the sample: roughly 10-day PBMC culture with coronavirus spike peptide pools or control peptides (ViraFEST assay). Those CD4+ T cells from the unexposed donor predate the COVID-19 pandemic (2011-2018). The rearrangement uses TRBV10-2 and TRBJ2-2, with 10 bases matching TRBD2. The TCR originated in a human donor in good health. The sample was CD4+ T cells from blood, cultured in vitro. The CDR3 DNA sequence: TGCGCCAGCAAAGATTACGGACTAGCGGCGAACACCGGGGAGCTGTTTTTT. Its translation is CASKDYGLAANTGELFF.